This T cell receptor beta chain was recovered during a study of T cell responses to AZD1222 COVID-19 vaccine. The CDR3 sequence is 15 residues long. Between the trimmed V and J ends, which lost 3 bases and 1 base, there was a span of 9 bases. The V gene's germline CDR1 is LNHDA and CDR2 SQIVND (reference sequence). Sequencing used immunoSEQ multiplex PCR; TCRdb keeps in-frame clones, though not all of them. Of some 110,000 clones in the sample, 88% are singletons; the top ten hold around a tenth. The clonotype comes from an adult in good health. This specimen was peripheral blood, taken on day 0 of AZD1222 vaccination. The chain uses TRBV19 and TRBJ2-2; TRBD1 is a possible D gene (6 bases). This CDR3 is CASSMMGQNTGELFF. CDR3 DNA sequence: TGTGCCAGTAGTATGATGGGACAGAACACCGGGGAGCTGTTTTTT. The complete variable domain, with remaining parts taken from reference TRBV19 and TRBJ2-2, reads DGGITQSPKYLFRKEGQNVTLSCEQNLNHDAMYWYRQDPGQGLRLIYYSQIVNDFQKGDIAEGYSVSREKKESFPLTVTSAQKNPTAFYLCASSMMGQNTGELFFGEGSRLTVL.